This is a list of T cell receptor beta chains from one sample in a study of blood T cell repertoires in COVID-19. The protocol was immunoSEQ multiplex PCR, while the TCRdb copy is restricted to in-frame clones and leaves out a portion. The sample holds tens of thousands of clones; roughly 82% are singletons and the top ten take roughly 15%. Sequenced sample: peripheral blood. The receptor set was obtained from a man aged 45-65 years with active or convalescent COVID-19. The CDR3 runs from the conserved cysteine through the conserved F or W. A D gene is named only where the DNA matches it firmly. Expanded clones get a size class; other rows say once, few or many, or leave the size out.

TRBJ1-5,-,-,TRBV7-5,16,CARIVTGAYSNQPQHF,TGTGCCAGAATCGTGACAGGGGCTTATAGCAATCAGCCCCAGCATTTT
TRBJ1-1,-,-,TRBV29-1,13,CSDSRGPYTEAFF,TGCAGCGACTCCAGGGGTCCCTACACTGAAGCTTTCTTT
TRBJ1-1,-,-,TRBV5-1,13,CASSLVPGTEAFF,TGCGCCAGCAGCCTAGTCCCGGGGACTGAAGCTTTCTTT
TRBJ1-6,-,-,TRBV7-9,18,CASSLRRPTGESYSPLHF,TGTGCCAGCAGCTTAAGAAGGCCGACAGGAGAAAGCTATTCACCCCTCCACTTT
TRBJ1-1,-,-,TRBV6-1,14,CASSESVTNTEAFF,TGTGCCAGCAGTGAATCGGTAACCAACACTGAAGCTTTCTTT
TRBJ2-2,few,TRBD1,TRBV5-4,12,CASSPGGGELFF,TGTGCCAGCAGCCCAGGGGGCGGGGAGCTGTTTTTT
TRBJ2-5,few,TRBD1,TRBV15,15,CATSPSGGGRETQYF,TGTGCCACCAGCCCCTCAGGGGGCGGGCGAGAGACCCAGTACTTC
TRBJ1-2,-,TRBD1,TRBV19,16,CASSRDRGRPVYGYTF,TGTGCCAGTAGTAGAGACAGGGGGCGCCCGGTCTATGGCTACACCTTC
TRBJ1-6,-,TRBD1,TRBV6-1,14,CASSDDRGYSPLHF,TGTGCCAGCAGTGATGACAGGGGTTATTCACCCCTCCACTTT
TRBJ2-3,-,-,TRBV14,16,CASSQTGTTSTDTQYF,TGTGCCAGCAGCCAAACAGGCACTACTAGCACAGATACGCAGTATTTT
TRBJ2-5,-,TRBD2,TRBV20-1,18,CSASYRPSGSLAKETQYF,TGCAGTGCTAGTTATCGGCCTAGCGGCTCGCTCGCTAAGGAGACCCAGTACTTC
TRBJ1-5,-,-,TRBV2,14,CASSPQGPNQPQHF,TGTGCCAGCAGCCCTCAGGGGCCGAATCAGCCCCAGCATTTT
TRBJ1-2,few,TRBD1,TRBV18,15,CASSPKAGGAYGYTF,TGTGCCAGCTCACCAAAGGCAGGGGGCGCCTATGGCTACACCTTC
TRBJ2-5,once,TRBD2,TRBV15,14,CATSTRLAEETQYF,TGTGCCACCAGCACAAGACTAGCGGAAGAGACCCAGTACTTC
TRBJ2-3,-,-,TRBV6-6,13,CASSLYRTDTQYF,TGTGCCAGCAGTTTGTACAGGACAGATACGCAGTATTTT
TRBJ2-5,-,TRBD2,TRBV5-3,18,CARSLARSRTGGQETQYF,TGTGCCAGAAGCTTGGCACGTAGTAGGACGGGGGGGCAGGAGACCCAGTACTTC
TRBJ2-5,-,TRBD2,TRBV30,16,CAWNGGGGEYQETQYF,TGTGCCTGGAATGGGGGCGGGGGGGAGTACCAAGAGACCCAGTACTTC
TRBJ2-7,-,-,TRBV15,14,CATSRGSGLYEQYF,TGTGCCACCAGCAGAGGGTCGGGACTTTACGAGCAGTACTTC
TRBJ1-5,-,-,TRBV5-6,13,CASSLAGEQPQHF,TGTGCCAGCAGCTTAGCGGGTGAACAGCCCCAGCATTTT